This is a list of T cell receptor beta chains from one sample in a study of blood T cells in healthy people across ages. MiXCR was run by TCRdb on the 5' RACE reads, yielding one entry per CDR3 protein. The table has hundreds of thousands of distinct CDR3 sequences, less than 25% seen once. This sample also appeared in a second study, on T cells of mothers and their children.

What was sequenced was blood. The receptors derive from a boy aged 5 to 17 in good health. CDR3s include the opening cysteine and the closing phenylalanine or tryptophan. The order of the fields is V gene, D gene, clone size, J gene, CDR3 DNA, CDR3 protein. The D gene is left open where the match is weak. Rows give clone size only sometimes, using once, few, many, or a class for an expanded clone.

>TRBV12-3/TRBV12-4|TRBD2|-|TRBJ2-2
TGTGCCAGCAGTTTTGGTGGCGGGAGAGGGGAGCTGTTTTTT
CASSFGGGRGELFF
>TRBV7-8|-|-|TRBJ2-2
TGTGCCAGCAACTTCCATAGACCACCCCGAGGCACCGGGGAGCTGTTTTTT
CASNFHRPPRGTGELFF
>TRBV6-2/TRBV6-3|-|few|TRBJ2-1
TGTGCCAGCAACGACCTTACGGAGGGGTACAATGAGCAGTTCTTC
CASNDLTEGYNEQFF
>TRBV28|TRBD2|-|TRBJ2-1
TGTGCCAGCCTAGGACTAGCTCGTGAGCAGTTCTTC
CASLGLAREQFF
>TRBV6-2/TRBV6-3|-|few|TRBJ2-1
TGTGCCAGCAGGCTCAGGCGGGACACCCCAGGGCAAGATGAGCAGTTCTTC
CASRLRRDTPGQDEQFF
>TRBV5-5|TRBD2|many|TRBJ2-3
TGTGCCAGCAGCTTGGACAGGGCGCCGGGACTAGGGTCAGATACGCAGTATTTT
CASSLDRAPGLGSDTQYF
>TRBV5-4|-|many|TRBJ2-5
TGTGCCAGCAGCTCTGGACAGCTCCAAGAGACCCAGTACTTC
CASSSGQLQETQYF
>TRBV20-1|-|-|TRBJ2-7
TGCAGTGCTCCGGGGCGGGACAGAACTTTTTACGAGCAGTACTTC
CSAPGRDRTFYEQYF
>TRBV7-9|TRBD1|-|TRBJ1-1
TGTGCCAGCAGCTTGGACAGGGTCTCCAGAGCGGCTTTCTTT
CASSLDRVSRAAFF
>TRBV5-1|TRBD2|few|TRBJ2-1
TGCGCCAGCAGCCCTTTAGCGGGAGTACACAATGAGCAGTTCTTC
CASSPLAGVHNEQFF
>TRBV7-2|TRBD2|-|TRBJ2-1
TGTGCCAGCAGACAAGCGGGAGGTGGGAATAATGAGCAGTTCTTC
CASRQAGGGNNEQFF
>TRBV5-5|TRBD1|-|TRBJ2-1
TGTGCCAGCAGCTTGCAGGGGGCTAACAATGAGCAGTTCTTC
CASSLQGANNEQFF
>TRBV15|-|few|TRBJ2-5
TGTGCCACCAGCAGGGGCGGGCTCCCTGAGACCCAGTACTTC
CATSRGGLPETQYF
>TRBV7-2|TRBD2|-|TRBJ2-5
TGTGCCAGCAGCTTGGATCCTTTGAGACTAGCGGGAGATGAGACCCAGTACTTC
CASSLDPLRLAGDETQYF
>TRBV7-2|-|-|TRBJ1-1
TGTGCCAGCAGCTTAGCAGGGTTAAGCACTGAAGCTTTCTTT
CASSLAGLSTEAFF
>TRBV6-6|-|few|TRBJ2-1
TGTGCCAGCGATATTCGGGGAAACTACAATGAGCAGTTCTTC
CASDIRGNYNEQFF
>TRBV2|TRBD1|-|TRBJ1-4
TGTGCCAGCAGTACCCCAGGGGGCACGACAACTAATGAAAAACTGTTTTTT
CASSTPGGTTTNEKLFF
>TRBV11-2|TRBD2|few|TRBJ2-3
TGTGCCAGCAGCGGGACTAGCGGGGGATTCACAGATACGCAGTATTTT
CASSGTSGGFTDTQYF
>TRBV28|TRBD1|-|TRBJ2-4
TGTGCCAGCAGTTTCAGGGGGATAGCCAAAAACATTCAGTACTTC
CASSFRGIAKNIQYF
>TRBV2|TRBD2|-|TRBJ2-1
TGTGCCAGCAGTGATCGGATAGCGGGGGGGCTTGAGCAGTTCTTC
CASSDRIAGGLEQFF
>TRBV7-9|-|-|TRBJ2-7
TGTGCCAGCAGCTTCGCCTTATCAGCCTACGAGCAGTACTTC
CASSFALSAYEQYF
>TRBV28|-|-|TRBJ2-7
TGTGCCAGCAGTACCCCAGTAGTATCCTACGAGCAGTACTTC
CASSTPVVSYEQYF
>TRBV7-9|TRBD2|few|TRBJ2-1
TGTGCCAGCAGCTTAGTAGCTAGCGGGGGGCTCTACAATGAGCAGTTCTTC
CASSLVASGGLYNEQFF
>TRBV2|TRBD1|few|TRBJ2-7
TGTGCCAGCAGTGAAGGAATAGGGGGCCTCTACGAGCAGTACTTC
CASSEGIGGLYEQYF
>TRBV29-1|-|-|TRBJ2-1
TGCAGCGTTGAATACAGGGCAAACTCCTACAATGAGCAGTTCTTC
CSVEYRANSYNEQFF
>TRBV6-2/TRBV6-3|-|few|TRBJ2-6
TGTGCCAGCAGTTACCTAAACTCTGGGGCCAACGTCCTGACTTTC
CASSYLNSGANVLTF
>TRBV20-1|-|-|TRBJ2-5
TGCAGTCCCAGGGGGGTCGAGACCCAGTACTTC
CSPRGVETQYF
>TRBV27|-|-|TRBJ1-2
TGTGCCAGCAGTGACGAACCGCTAGCCTATGGCTACACCTTC
CASSDEPLAYGYTF
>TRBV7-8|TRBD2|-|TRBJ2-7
TGTGCCAGCAGCATACTAGCGTCCTTCTCCTACGAGCAGTACTTC
CASSILASFSYEQYF
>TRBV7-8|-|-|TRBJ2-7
TGTGCCAGCAGCTCTAGGGGAGGTTCGGGGTCCTACGAGCAGTACTTC
CASSSRGGSGSYEQYF
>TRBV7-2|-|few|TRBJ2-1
TGTGCCAGCAGCGAGTACTTGAGGAATGAGCAGTTCTTC
CASSEYLRNEQFF
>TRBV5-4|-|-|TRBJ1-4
TGTGCCAGCAGCTCGCCCAGGGACGATGAAAAACTGTTTTTT
CASSSPRDDEKLFF
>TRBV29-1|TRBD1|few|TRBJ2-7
TGCAGCGTTGCGCAGGGGGCCTACGAGCAGTACTTC
CSVAQGAYEQYF
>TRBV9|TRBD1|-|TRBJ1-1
TGTGCCAGCAGCAATAGACAGGGGGGAAACACCGAAGCTTTCTTT
CASSNRQGGNTEAFF
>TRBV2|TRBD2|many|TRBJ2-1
TGTGCCAGCAGTGAAGTTGGTAGCGGGGGGTACAATGAGCAGTTCTTC
CASSEVGSGGYNEQFF
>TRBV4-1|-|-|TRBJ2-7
TGCGCCAGCGGTTCCGGGGGGCTGGGCTACGAGCAGTACTTC
CASGSGGLGYEQYF
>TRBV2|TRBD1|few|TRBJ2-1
TGTGCCAGCAGCGTCTTCCTGGACAGGTACAATGAGCGGTTCTTC
CASSVFLDRYNERFF
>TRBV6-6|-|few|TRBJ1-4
TGTGCCAGCAGTTACTCGACGATTGGACTCCTGTTTTTT
CASSYSTIGLLFF
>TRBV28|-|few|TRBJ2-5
TGTGCCAGCAGCCGACCGGGACCCCGGACGGGGACCCAGTACTTC
CASSRPGPRTGTQYF
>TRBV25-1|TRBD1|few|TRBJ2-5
TGTGCCAGCAGTGACACGCGCAAACAGGGGGCGGTGGAGACCCAGTACTTC
CASSDTRKQGAVETQYF
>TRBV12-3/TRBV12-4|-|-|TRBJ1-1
TGTGCCAGCAAGCGACGGCGACGTGAAGCTTTCTTT
CASKRRRREAFF
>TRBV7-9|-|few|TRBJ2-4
TGTGCCAGCAGCTCTACAGGGTCCACGGCCAAAAACATTCAGTACTTC
CASSSTGSTAKNIQYF
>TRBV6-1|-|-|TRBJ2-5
TGTGCCAACACCAACACCCCGGTGGCGGGAAACCGGGAGACCCAGTACTTC
CANTNTPVAGNRETQYF
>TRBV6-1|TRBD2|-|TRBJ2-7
TGTGCCAGCAGTGTGCGGGGTAGCGGGAGGGGCCCCTACGAGCAGTACTTC
CASSVRGSGRGPYEQYF
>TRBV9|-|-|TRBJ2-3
TGTGCCAGCAGCCGGCGGGGAGGAGATACGCAGTATTTT
CASSRRGGDTQYF
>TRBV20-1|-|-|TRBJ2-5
TGCAGTGCTAGAGATCGGGTAGCAGGCGAGACCCAGTACTTC
CSARDRVAGETQYF
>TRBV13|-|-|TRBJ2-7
TGTGCCAGCAGCTTTGCCGGGGCGGTCTACGAGCAGTACTTC
CASSFAGAVYEQYF
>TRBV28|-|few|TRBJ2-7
TGTGCCAGCAGTTCGCCGACAGGCAGCTCGCAGCAGTACTTC
CASSSPTGSSQQYF
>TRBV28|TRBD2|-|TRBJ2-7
TGTGCCAGCAGTTCTTTCGCCCTAGCGGGCCCCTACGAGCAGTACTTC
CASSSFALAGPYEQYF
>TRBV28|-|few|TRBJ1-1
TGTGCCAGTTCGCATCGGACAGCTGAAGCTTTCTTT
CASSHRTAEAFF
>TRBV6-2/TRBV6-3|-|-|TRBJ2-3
TGTGCCAGCGAGGGGACTAGCACAGATACGCAGTATTTT
CASEGTSTDTQYF
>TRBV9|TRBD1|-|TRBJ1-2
TGTGCCAGCAGCGGTCAGGGACAGGGTTCATATGGCTACACCTTC
CASSGQGQGSYGYTF